This T cell receptor (beta chain) was identified in a study of cytomegalovirus exposure and HLA in healthy donors (dated by TCRdb to about 2017). Broadly, across the study: According to an earlier analysis of 587 of the donors, some 180 million T cells yielded some 120 million unique TCR beta sequences and about 280 Gb of sequence data. An early release that covered some 630 HLA-typed donors contained around 300 gigabases of sequencing data and about 84 million unique TCR sequences. Among the roughly 400 genotyped donors, 81% belonged to the genetic ancestry cluster associated with self-reported Caucasian donors. The study aimed to test whether signatures of past pathogen exposure could be identified by cataloging public T cell receptors. The study used immunosequencing to profile the T cell repertoires of several hundred subjects and linked those repertoires to cytomegalovirus serostatus. Along with the approximately 650-subject first cohort, a separate validation cohort of roughly 110 different subjects was used. To predict cytomegalovirus infection status, the study combined high-throughput TCR immunosequencing, statistical association of individual TCRs with disease status, and machine learning. A later analysis re-analyzed previously published TCR beta repertoires from 600 to 850 donors and added high-resolution HLA genotyping to study TCR occurrence patterns. The later analysis used no new phenotypic data to find candidate immune exposures, relying instead on TCR beta sequences and their occurrence across donors. In an earlier analysis of roughly 540 of the donors, high-throughput TCR beta sequencing was used to judge whether each TCR beta V gene segment behaved as functional or pseudogenic. Donor age, sex, ethnicity and CMV serostatus were compiled alongside the repertoire data. Genome-wide SNP genotypes for about 60% of the roughly 670 donors were used in a later genetic analysis, which treated that subset as a discovery cohort. Every repertoire in the discovery cohort had been generated on one and the same sequencing platform. HLA typing included class I and class II loci at four-digit resolution. The number of typed donors differed by locus: about 629-640 for A, B, C, DRB1 and DQB1; 500 to 550 for DQA1; 606 for DPA1; and approximately 450 for DPB1. Four or five DR-DQ haplotypes were handled as single units for association and clustering, since linkage in the cohort was strong. Among some 400 genotyped donors of the cohort, an average of around 250,000 unique TCR beta nucleotide sequences was sequenced per donor, of which roughly 17% were non-productive.

The cohort comprised some 700 healthy bone marrow donors. All cohort members were sampled while nominally healthy, although unrecorded immune exposures were likely present. The donor was CMV seropositive and was included in the group of 290 or so seropositive cohort members. Every donor gave a peripheral blood sample, and the peripheral blood mononuclear cells from that sample were used for TCR beta sequencing. The Qiagen DNeasy Blood Extraction Kit was used to extract genomic DNA from the blood cell samples. Points on this clone: Its antigen is currently not known. It has no much larger one-base neighbor in the sample; base qualities were not kept.

Broad study findings and their caveats: In vitro tests confirmed that three of the cytomegalovirus-associated TCR beta chains recognize cytomegalovirus antigens. Only TCR beta chains were sequenced in this cohort, and the absence of alpha or paired-chain data limited detectable features. Because counts were too low, about 18 rarely observed V segments, including chromosome 9 orphons, were left out of the earlier analysis of 500 to 650 of the donors. Strong co-occurrence of HLA alleles, especially DR and DQ, made assigning TCR associations to individual alleles difficult. A later analysis reported that several top co-occurrence clusters appeared linked to parvovirus B19, influenza, CMV and Epstein-Barr virus. The classifier was reported to diagnose cytomegalovirus status with high specificity and sensitivity in both the original and validation cohorts. Linkage disequilibrium might explain the correlated functional status among segregating V segments, but an unknown experimental factor could not be excluded. Roughly uniform sequencing depth across donors was assumed in presence/absence analyses, although this assumption may not hold. A group of highly shared sequence variants was considered likely to be a technical artifact of the sequencing pipeline. A further reported finding was that TCR beta sequences accurately predicted the HLA-A and HLA-B alleles for most subjects in the first cohort. Compared with equally common non-associated chains, HLA-associated TCR beta chains in a later analysis were more clonally expanded and had lower generation probabilities. In a later analysis, the rate of TCR association differed among HLA loci, with DRB1 alleles having the most associated TCRs and HLA-C alleles having the fewest. At a false discovery rate of 0.05, a later analysis linked 15,000 to 20,000 TCR beta sequences to specific HLA alleles. Most CMV-associated TCR beta chains appeared to be HLA-restricted in a later analysis, and the HLA associations seemed to be driven largely by CMV exposure. According to the authors, the approach could potentially be generalized to other disease states and immunological phenotypes. An association between a missense DCLRE1C variant and V-gene and J-gene trimming of TCR beta chains was found in a later genetic analysis and replicated in an independent cohort. A total of 150 or so TCR beta chains were listed by the study as associated with cytomegalovirus. Immune exposure information for the cohort was limited to CMV serostatus. Most TCR sequences were observed very rarely across donors, whereas some public TCRs were present in many individuals. In an earlier analysis of about 540 of the donors, most TCR beta V segments were observed in productive rearrangements about 90% or about 30% of the time, broadly matching IMGT annotations. Compared with the approximately 700-donor mean, donors in an Asian-associated ancestry cluster had fewer N-insertions in productive TCRs, according to a later genetic analysis. Because HLA typing was missing for some donors at each locus, association tests included only the typed subset.

The protocol used for the library was the immunoSEQ multiplex PCR assay. The multiplex PCR relied on a mix of 60 forward primers for TCR Vbeta segments and 13 reverse primers for TCR Jbeta segments. The CDR3 region of rearranged TCR beta genes was amplified from genomic DNA with a multiplex PCR assay. Amplified TCR beta libraries were sequenced as 87-base-pair reads on the Illumina HiSeq System. The paper's processing steps were these. Across the 700 or so repertoires, a later analysis counted 78 million or so unique TCR beta chains, 9 million to 14 million of which were shared by at least two donors. Raw reads were error-corrected and collapsed into unique sequences with a nearest-neighbor algorithm that merged closely related sequences to remove PCR and sequencing errors. V, D and J gene segments were assigned by aligning CDR3 sequences to IMGT reference sequences. For a sequence to be retained, at least a six-nucleotide match to both a V gene segment and a J gene segment was required. A rearrangement counted as productive if the CDR3 had no stop codons and remained in frame with V and J, and every other rearrangement counted as non-productive. Following IMGT convention, CDR3 was defined as the stretch from the second conserved V-encoded cysteine up to the conserved J-encoded phenylalanine. The earlier analysis of about 500 of the donors excluded sequences that lacked an unambiguous match to a single V gene segment. In an earlier analysis of a few hundred of the donors, a V segment was called functional when productive rearrangements were above 56.7%, and segregating when the standard deviation between donors exceeded 5%. A statistical classification framework was developed to diagnose cytomegalovirus status using the catalog of TCR beta chain sequences. A later analysis assigned V and J genes by comparing TCR nucleotide sequences with IMGT/GENE-DB human TR gene sequences. A later analysis assigned CDR3 sequences and most-parsimonious VDJ recombination scenarios with the TCRdist pipeline. In a later analysis, every TCR beta chain was defined by the combination of its CDR3 amino acid sequence and its V-gene family, and reads without a unique V-gene family were dropped. In a later analysis, some 600 highly shared, low-generation-probability nucleotide sequences were removed to address suspected cross-contamination and a sequencing artifact. In a later analysis, a clonal expansion index for each public chain was calculated from normalized within-repertoire ranks of inferred template counts. Generation probabilities in a later analysis came from a VDJ recombination model fitted to out-of-frame rearrangements, and those results were checked against IGoR. In a later analysis, TCR-TCR, TCR-HLA and TCR-CMV co-occurrence was scored with hypergeometric tests, and a repertoire-size bias correction was applied to TCR pairs. A later analysis estimated false discovery rates by permuting HLA or CMV assignments 20 times. In a later analysis, co-occurring TCRs were grouped using DBSCAN, with TCRdist sequence similarity added in when clustering inside HLA-allele-positive subsets. Repertoires with fewer than 30,000 or more than 120,000 public chains, plus five repertoires with anomalous nucleotide sharing, were excluded from co-occurrence clustering. The clones in this table, taken by TCRdb from immuneACCESS, are in-frame only. Not every clone is retained; where verified, under half of the shortfall comes from an unresolved V gene, and the cause of the rest is unknown. That table furnishes V, J and clone size, whereas the DNA furnished D and trimming. The sample records 150,000 to 200,000 clones, 80% of which are singletons. The ten largest clones take up about 5.7% of the sample.

This TCR came from a man in his forties or fifties in good health and CMV-seropositive. Source material: PBMCs.

In nucleotides, the sequence is TGTGCCAGCAGCTCACCCTTCACGACAGGGGGTTCTTCAGATACGCAGTATTTT. Its coded protein is CASSSPFTTGGSSDTQYF. The chain uses TRBV7-9 and TRBJ2-3, with 9 bases matching TRBD1. The CDR1 and CDR2 encoded by the germline V gene (reference sequence) are SEHNR and FQNEAQ. From V the trimming removes 4 bases and from J it removes 4 bases, while the gene matches leave 15 bases of the junction unaccounted for. The cysteine opens and the phenylalanine closes a CDR3 of 18 amino acids. Just CDR3 DNA is preserved here, 54 bases in frame from base 1.